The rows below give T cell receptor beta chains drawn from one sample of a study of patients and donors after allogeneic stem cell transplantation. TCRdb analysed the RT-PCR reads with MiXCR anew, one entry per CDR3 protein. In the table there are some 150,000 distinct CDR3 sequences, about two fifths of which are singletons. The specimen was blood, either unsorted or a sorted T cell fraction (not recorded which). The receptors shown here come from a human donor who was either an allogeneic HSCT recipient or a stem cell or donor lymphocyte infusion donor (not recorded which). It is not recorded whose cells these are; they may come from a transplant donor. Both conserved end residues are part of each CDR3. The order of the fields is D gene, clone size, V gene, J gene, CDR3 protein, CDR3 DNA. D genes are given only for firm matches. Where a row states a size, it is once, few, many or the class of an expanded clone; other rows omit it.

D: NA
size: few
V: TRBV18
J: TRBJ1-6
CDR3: CASSPPAGGDSPLHF
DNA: TGTGCCAGCTCACCACCGGCAGGAGGAGATTCACCCCTCCACTTT

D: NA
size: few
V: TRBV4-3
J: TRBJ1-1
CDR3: CASSQEKGPGTEAFF
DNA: TGCGCCAGCAGCCAAGAGAAGGGTCCCGGCACTGAAGCTTTCTTT

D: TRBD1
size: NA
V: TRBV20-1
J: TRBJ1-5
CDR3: CSAKDRVDQPQHF
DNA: TGCAGTGCGAAGGACAGGGTCGACCAGCCCCAGCATTTT

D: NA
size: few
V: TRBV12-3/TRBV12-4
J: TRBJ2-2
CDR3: CASLWPSGTGELFF
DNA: TGTGCCAGCCTATGGCCGTCGGGGACCGGGGAGCTGTTTTTT

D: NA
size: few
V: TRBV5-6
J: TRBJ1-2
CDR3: CASSFGGNLYGYTF
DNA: TGTGCCAGCAGCTTTGGGGGCAACCTCTATGGCTACACCTTC

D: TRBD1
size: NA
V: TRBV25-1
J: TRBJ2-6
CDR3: CASSHRGSGANVLTF
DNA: TGTGCCAGCAGTCACAGGGGCTCTGGGGCCAACGTCCTGACTTTC

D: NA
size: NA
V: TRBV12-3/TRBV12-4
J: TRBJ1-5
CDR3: CASSTVGTNQPQHF
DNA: TGTGCCAGCAGTACAGTGGGCACCAATCAGCCCCAGCATTTT

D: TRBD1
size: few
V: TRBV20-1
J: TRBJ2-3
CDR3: CSARGGQGFTDTQYF
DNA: TGCAGTGCTAGGGGTGGACAGGGTTTTACAGATACGCAGTATTTT

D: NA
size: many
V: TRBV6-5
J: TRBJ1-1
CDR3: CASRPRRSMNTEAFF
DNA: TGTGCCAGCAGACCTCGACGTTCTATGAACACTGAAGCTTTCTTT

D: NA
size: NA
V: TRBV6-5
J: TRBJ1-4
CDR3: CASSYIPQEKLFF
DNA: TGTGCCAGCAGTTACATCCCCCAGGAAAAACTGTTTTTT

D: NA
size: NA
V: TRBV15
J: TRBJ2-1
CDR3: CATSRDLEHEQFF
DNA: TGTGCCACCAGCAGAGATCTAGAGCATGAGCAGTTCTTC

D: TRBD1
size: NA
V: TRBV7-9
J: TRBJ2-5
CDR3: CASSVPGTGLETQYF
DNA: TGTGCCAGCAGCGTTCCCGGGACAGGGTTAGAGACCCAGTACTTC

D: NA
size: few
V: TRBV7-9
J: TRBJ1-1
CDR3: CASSLDGAWNTEAFF
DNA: TGTGCCAGCAGCTTAGACGGTGCGTGGAACACTGAAGCTTTCTTT

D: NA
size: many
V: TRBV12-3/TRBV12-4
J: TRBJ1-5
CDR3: CASSFGQGGQPQHF
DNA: TGTGCCAGCAGTTTCGGTCAGGGTGGTCAGCCCCAGCATTTT

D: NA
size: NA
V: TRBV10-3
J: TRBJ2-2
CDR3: CAISIRTGALNTGELFF
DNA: TGTGCCATCAGTATTAGGACCGGGGCATTGAACACCGGGGAGCTGTTTTTT

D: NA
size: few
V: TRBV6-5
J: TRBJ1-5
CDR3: CASSYGRNNQPQHF
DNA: TGTGCCAGCAGTTACGGCAGGAACAATCAGCCCCAGCATTTT

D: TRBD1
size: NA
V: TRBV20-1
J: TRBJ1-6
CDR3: CSARTGIVSPLHF
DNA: TGCAGTGCTCGGACAGGGATCGTCTCACCCCTCCACTTT

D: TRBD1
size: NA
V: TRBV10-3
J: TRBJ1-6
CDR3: CAIGTVDPALNSPLHF
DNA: TGTGCCATCGGGACAGTGGACCCTGCCCTTAATTCACCCCTCCACTTT

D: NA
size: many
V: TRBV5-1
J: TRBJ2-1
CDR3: CASSTGRGTVDEQFF
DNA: TGCGCCAGCAGCACAGGGAGGGGAACAGTCGATGAGCAGTTCTTC

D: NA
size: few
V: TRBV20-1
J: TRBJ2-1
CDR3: CSASARGPNNEQFF
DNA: TGCAGTGCTAGTGCGCGGGGACCAAACAATGAGCAGTTCTTC

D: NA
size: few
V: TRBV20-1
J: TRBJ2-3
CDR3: CSARSPRRSTDTQYF
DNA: TGCAGTGCTAGATCCCCGAGGAGGTCCACAGATACGCAGTATTTT

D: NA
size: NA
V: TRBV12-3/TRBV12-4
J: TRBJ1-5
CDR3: CASSFGDNQPQHF
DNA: TGTGCCAGCAGTTTTGGGGACAATCAGCCCCAGCATTTT

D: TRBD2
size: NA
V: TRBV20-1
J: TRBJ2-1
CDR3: CSAIPPERGNNEQFF
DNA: TGCAGTGCTATACCCCCCGAGCGGGGGAACAATGAGCAGTTCTTC

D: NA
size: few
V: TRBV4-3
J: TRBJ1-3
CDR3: CASSPEVSGNTIYF
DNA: TGCGCCAGCAGCCCAGAGGTCTCTGGAAACACCATATATTTT

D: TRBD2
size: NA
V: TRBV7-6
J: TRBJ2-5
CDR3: CATKLGGETQYF
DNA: TGTGCCACCAAGTTGGGGGGGGAGACCCAGTACTTC

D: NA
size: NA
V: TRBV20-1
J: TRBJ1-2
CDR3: CSASAAAGGIGGYTF
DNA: TGCAGTGCTAGCGCGGCTGCGGGAGGGATAGGAGGCTACACCTTC

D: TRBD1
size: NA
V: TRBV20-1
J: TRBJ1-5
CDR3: CSAVGTVQMALRNQPQHF
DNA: TGCAGTGCTGTCGGGACAGTCCAAATGGCCCTTCGGAATCAGCCCCAGCATTTT

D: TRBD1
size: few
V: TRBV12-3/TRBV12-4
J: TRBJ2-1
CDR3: CASSPNPGTGGSNEQFF
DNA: TGTGCCAGCAGTCCCAACCCCGGGACAGGTGGGAGCAATGAGCAGTTCTTC

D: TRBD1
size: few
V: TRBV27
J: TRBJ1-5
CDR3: CASGGQGNQPQHF
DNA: TGTGCCAGCGGCGGACAGGGGAATCAGCCCCAGCATTTT

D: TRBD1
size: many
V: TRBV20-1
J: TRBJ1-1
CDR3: CSAGTGPNTEAFF
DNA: TGCAGTGCTGGGACAGGGCCGAACACTGAAGCTTTCTTT

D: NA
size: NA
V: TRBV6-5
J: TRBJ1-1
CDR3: CASSYPGVNTEAFF
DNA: TGTGCCAGCAGTTACCCGGGCGTGAACACTGAAGCTTTCTTT

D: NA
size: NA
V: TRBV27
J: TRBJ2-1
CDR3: CASSLSAGYNEQFF
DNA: TGTGCCAGCAGTTTATCTGCCGGCTACAATGAGCAGTTCTTC

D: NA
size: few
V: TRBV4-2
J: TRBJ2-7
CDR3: CASSQDQDEQYF
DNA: TGTGCCAGCAGCCAAGATCAGGACGAGCAGTACTTC

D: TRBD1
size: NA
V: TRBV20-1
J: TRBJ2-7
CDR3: CSASTGTVSYEQYF
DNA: TGCAGTGCTAGCACCGGGACAGTATCCTACGAGCAGTACTTC

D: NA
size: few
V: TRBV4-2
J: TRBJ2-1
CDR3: CASSQGRDRSYNEQFF
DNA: TGTGCCAGCAGCCAGGGGAGGGACAGATCCTACAATGAGCAGTTCTTC

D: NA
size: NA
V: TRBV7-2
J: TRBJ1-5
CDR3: CASSPERSNQPQHF
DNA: TGTGCCAGCAGCCCAGAAAGGAGCAATCAGCCCCAGCATTTT

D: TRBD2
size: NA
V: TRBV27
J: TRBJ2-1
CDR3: CASSFRLAGGYRNNEQFF
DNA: TGTGCCAGCAGTTTTAGACTAGCGGGGGGTTACCGTAACAATGAGCAGTTCTTC

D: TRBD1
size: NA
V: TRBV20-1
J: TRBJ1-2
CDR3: CSARDPTGAGYYGYTF
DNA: TGCAGTGCTAGAGATCCCACAGGGGCGGGGTACTATGGCTACACCTTC

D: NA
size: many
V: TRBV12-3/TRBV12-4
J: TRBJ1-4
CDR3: CASSLGGEKLFF
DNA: TGTGCCAGCAGTTTAGGCGGTGAAAAACTGTTTTTT

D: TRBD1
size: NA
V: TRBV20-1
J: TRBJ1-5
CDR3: CSASGGRGSNQPQHF
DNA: TGCAGTGCCTCAGGGGGCAGGGGTAGCAATCAGCCCCAGCATTTT

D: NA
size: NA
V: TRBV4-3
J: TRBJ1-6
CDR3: CASSQIRQGSSPLHF
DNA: TGCGCCAGCAGCCAAATAAGGCAGGGCAGTTCACCCCTCCACTTT

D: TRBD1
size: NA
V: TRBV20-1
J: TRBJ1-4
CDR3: CSARRRGLEKLFF
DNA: TGCAGTGCTAGGAGAAGGGGGCTGGAAAAACTGTTTTTT

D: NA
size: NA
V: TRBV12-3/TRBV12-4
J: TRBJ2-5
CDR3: CASSRTAGETQYF
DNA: TGTGCCAGCAGTCGGACAGCGGGGGAGACCCAGTACTTC

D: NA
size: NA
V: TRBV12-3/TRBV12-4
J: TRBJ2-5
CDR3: CASSFDQETQYF
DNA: TGTGCCAGCAGTTTTGACCAAGAGACCCAGTACTTC

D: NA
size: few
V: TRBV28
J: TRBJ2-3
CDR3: CASSLGGTDTDTQYF
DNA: TGTGCCAGCAGTTTAGGGGGGACAGACACAGATACGCAGTATTTT

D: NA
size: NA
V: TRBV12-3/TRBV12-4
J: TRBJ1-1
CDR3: CASRLRLIANTEAFF
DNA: TGTGCCAGCAGACTCCGGTTAATAGCGAACACTGAAGCTTTCTTT

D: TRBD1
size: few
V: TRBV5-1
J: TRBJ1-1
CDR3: CASSWQGDEAFF
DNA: TGCGCCAGCAGTTGGCAGGGGGATGAAGCTTTCTTT

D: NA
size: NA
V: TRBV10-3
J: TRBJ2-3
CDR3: CAISESMWNPDTQYF
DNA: TGTGCCATCAGTGAGTCGATGTGGAACCCAGACACGCAGTATTTT

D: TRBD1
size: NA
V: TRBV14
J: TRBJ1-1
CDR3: CASSQGPQGVQDTEAFF
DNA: TGTGCCAGCAGCCAAGGACCCCAGGGGGTGCAGGACACTGAAGCTTTCTTT

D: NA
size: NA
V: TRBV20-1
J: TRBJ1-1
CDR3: CSASLPNSNTEAFF
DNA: TGCAGTGCTAGCCTCCCCAACAGTAACACTGAAGCTTTCTTT

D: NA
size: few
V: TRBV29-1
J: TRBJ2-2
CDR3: CSVVGHTNTGELFF
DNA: TGCAGCGTTGTAGGGCACACGAACACCGGGGAGCTGTTTTTT

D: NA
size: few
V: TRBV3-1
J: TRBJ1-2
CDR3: CASSQVQGSNYGYTF
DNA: TGTGCCAGCAGCCAAGTACAGGGATCTAACTATGGCTACACCTTC